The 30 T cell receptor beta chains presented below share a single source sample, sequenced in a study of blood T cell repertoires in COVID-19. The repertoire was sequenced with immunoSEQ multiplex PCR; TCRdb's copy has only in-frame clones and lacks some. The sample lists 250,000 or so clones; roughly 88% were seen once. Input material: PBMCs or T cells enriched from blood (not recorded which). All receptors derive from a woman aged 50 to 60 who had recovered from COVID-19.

In nucleotides, the CDR3 is TGTGCCAGCAGCCAAGATGTTCCACTTCCCGGGGATCAGCCCCAGCATTTT. Protein: CASSQDVPLPGDQPQHF. V usage is TRBV14 and J usage is TRBJ1-5; D gene uncertain. The CDR3 has 17 residues. The ends were cut back, 0 bases at V and 5 bases at J, with 17 bases in the middle. The germline CDR1 and CDR2 sequences are SGHDN and FVKESK.

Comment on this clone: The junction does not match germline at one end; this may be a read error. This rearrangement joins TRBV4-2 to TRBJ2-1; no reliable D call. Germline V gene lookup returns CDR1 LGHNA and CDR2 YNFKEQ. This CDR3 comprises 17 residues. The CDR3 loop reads CASSQDGLSFSYSEQFF. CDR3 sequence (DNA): TGTGCCAGCAGCCAAGATGGGCTATCGTTCTCCTACAGTGAGCAGTTCTTC.

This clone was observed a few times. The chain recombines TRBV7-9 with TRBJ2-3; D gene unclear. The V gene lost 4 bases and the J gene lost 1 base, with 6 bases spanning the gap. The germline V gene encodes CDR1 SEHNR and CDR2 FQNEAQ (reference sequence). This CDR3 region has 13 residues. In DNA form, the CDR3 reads TGTGCCAGCAGCTCCCGGGGCACAGATACGCAGTATTTT. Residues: CASSSRGTDTQYF.

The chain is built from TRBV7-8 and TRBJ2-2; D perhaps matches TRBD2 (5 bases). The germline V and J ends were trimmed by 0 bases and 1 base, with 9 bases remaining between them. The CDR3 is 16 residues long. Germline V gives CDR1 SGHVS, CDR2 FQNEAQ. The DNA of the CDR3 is TGTGCCAGCAGCTTAGCGCGGGCCGGGAACACCGGGGAGCTGTTTTTT. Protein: CASSLARAGNTGELFF.

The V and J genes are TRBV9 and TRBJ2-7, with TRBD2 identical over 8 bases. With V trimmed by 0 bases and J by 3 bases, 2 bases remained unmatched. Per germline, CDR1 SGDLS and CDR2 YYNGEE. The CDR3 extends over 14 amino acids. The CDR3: CASSVVAGSYEQYF. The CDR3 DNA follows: TGTGCCAGCAGCGTAGTAGCGGGGAGCTACGAGCAGTACTTC.

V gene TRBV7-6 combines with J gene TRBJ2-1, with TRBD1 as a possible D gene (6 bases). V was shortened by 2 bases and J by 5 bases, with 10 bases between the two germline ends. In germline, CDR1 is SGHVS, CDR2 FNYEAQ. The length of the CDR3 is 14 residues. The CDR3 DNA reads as TGTGCCAGCAGCTTAACCTACAGGGACAATGAGCAGTTCTTC. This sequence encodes CASSLTYRDNEQFF.

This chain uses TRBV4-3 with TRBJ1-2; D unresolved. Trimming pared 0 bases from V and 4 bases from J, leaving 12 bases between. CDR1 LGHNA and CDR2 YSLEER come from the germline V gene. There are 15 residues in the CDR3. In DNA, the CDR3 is TGCGCCAGCAGCCAAGATGCAGGTTCCTCCTATGGCTACACCTTC. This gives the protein CASSQDAGSSYGYTF.

The CDR3 bases are TGCGCCAGCAGCCAAGTAATGGGCCTCTCTGGGGCCAACGTCCTGACTTTC. Protein product: CASSQVMGLSGANVLTF. V is TRBV4-1 and J is TRBJ2-6; D remains ambiguous. From germline, CDR1 is MGHRA and CDR2 YSYEKL. The V and J ends lost 1 base and 0 bases respectively, with 10 bases between them. The CDR3 loop spans 17 amino acids.

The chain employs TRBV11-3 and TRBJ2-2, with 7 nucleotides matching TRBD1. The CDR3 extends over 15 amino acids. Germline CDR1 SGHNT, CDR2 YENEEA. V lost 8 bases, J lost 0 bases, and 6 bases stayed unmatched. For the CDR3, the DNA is TGTGCCAGCGCCGGACAGGCGACGAACACCGGGGAGCTGTTTTTT. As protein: CASAGQATNTGELFF.

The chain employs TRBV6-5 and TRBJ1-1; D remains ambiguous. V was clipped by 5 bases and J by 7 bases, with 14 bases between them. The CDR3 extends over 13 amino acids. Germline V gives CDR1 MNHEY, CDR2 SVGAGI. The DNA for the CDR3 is TGTGCCAGCAGTCGTGAGGGAGGGATTGAAGCTTTCTTT. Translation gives CASSREGGIEAFF.

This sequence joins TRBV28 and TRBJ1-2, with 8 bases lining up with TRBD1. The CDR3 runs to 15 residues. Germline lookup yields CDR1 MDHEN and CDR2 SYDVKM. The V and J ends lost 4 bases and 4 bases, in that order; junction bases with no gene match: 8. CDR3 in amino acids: CASSYEDRDLYGYTF. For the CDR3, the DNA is TGTGCCAGCAGTTACGAGGACAGGGATCTCTATGGCTACACCTTC.

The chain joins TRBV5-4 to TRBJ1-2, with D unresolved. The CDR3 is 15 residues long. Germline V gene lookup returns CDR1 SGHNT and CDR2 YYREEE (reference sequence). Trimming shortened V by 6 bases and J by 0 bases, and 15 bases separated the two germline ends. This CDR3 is CASINYQEPNYGYTF. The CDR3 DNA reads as TGTGCCAGCATCAATTATCAAGAGCCTAACTATGGCTACACCTTC.

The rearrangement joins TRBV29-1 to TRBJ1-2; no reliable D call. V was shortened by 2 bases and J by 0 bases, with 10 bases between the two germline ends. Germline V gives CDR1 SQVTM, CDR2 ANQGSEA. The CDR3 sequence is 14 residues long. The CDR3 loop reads CSVENDFSNYGYTF. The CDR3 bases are TGCAGCGTTGAAAATGACTTCTCTAACTATGGCTACACCTTC.

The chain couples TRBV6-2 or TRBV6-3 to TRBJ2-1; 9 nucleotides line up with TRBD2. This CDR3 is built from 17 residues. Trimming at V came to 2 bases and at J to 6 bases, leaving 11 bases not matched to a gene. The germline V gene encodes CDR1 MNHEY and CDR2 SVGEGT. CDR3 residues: CASSYLLSGSLSNEQFF. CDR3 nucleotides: TGTGCCAGCAGTTACCTACTTAGCGGGAGCCTCAGCAATGAGCAGTTCTTC.

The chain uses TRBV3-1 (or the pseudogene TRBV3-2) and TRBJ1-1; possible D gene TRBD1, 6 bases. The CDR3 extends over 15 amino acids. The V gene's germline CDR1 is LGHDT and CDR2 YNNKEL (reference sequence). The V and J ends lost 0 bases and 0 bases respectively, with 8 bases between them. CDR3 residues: CASSQDTGLNTEAFF. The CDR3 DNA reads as TGTGCCAGCAGCCAAGATACAGGGCTGAACACTGAAGCTTTCTTT.

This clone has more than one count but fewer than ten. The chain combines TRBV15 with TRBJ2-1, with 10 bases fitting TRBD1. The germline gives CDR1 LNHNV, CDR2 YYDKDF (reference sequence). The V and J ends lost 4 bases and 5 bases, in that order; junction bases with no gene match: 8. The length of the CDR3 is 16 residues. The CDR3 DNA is TGTGCCACCAGCATACTGGTGACAGGGGGCAACAATGAGCAGTTCTTC. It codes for CATSILVTGGNNEQFF.

CDR3 residues: CASSFGQGPFPLHF. The DNA of the CDR3 is TGTGCCAGTAGTTTCGGACAGGGACCCTTCCCCCTCCACTTT. The V gene is TRBV19, the J gene TRBJ1-6; 8 bases are a match to TRBD1. This CDR3 contains 14 residues. Looked up from germline, CDR1 is LNHDA and CDR2 is SQIVND (reference sequence). V lost 5 bases and J lost 13; bases outside the gene matches: 10.

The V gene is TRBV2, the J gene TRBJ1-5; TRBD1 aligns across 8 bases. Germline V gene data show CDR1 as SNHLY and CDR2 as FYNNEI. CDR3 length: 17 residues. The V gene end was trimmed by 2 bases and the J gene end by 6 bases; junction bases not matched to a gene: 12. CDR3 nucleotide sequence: TGTGCCAGCAGTGAATTTGGGACAGGCCTCCGGGGTCAGCCCCAGCATTTT. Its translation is CASSEFGTGLRGQPQHF.

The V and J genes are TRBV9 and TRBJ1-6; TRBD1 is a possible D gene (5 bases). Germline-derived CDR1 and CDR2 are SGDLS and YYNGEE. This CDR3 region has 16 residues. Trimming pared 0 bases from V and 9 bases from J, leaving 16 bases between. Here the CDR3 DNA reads TGTGCCAGCAGCGTAGCTCCCCAGGGAAGCACTTCACCCCTCCACTTT. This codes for CASSVAPQGSTSPLHF.

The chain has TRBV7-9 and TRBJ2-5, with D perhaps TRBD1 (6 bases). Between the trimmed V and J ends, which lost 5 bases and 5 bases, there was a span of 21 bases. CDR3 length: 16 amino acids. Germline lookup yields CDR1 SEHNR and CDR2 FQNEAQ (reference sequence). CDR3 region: CASSPRGWGQAETQYF. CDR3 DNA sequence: TGTGCCAGCAGCCCAAGGGGGTGGGGGCAGGCGGAGACCCAGTACTTC.

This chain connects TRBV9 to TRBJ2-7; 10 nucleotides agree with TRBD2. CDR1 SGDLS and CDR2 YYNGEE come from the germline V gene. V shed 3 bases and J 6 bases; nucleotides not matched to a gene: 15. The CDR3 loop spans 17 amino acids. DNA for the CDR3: TGTGCCAGCAGCGCCGGGACTAGCGAACCTCCGGGACTCGAGCAGTACTTC. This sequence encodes CASSAGTSEPPGLEQYF.

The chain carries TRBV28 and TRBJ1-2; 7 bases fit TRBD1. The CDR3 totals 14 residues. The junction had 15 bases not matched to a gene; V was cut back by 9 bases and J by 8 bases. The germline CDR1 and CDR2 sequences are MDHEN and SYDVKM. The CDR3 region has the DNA TGTGCCAGTAGACAAGGACAGGCGAGTGGGGGCTACACCTTC. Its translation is CASRQGQASGGYTF.

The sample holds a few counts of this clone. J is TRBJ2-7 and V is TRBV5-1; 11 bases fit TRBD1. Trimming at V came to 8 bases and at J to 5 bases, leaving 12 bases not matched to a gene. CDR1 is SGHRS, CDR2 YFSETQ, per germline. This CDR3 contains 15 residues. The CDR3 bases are TGCGCCAGTAAACGCCGGACAGGGGGCGCGGACGAGCAGTACTTC. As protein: CASKRRTGGADEQYF.

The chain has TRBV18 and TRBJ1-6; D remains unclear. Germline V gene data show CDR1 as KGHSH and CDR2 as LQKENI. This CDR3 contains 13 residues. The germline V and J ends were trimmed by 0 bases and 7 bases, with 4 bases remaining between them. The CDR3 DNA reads TGTGCCAGCTCACCACCCAGGAATTCACCCCTCCACTTT. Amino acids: CASSPPRNSPLHF.

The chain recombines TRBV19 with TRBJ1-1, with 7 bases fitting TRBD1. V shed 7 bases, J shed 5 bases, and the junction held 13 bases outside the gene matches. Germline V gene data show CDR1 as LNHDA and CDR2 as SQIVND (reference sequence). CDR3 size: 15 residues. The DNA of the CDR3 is TGTGCCAGTATAACCTCGCGCAGGGGGAAGACTGAAGCTTTCTTT. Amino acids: CASITSRRGKTEAFF.

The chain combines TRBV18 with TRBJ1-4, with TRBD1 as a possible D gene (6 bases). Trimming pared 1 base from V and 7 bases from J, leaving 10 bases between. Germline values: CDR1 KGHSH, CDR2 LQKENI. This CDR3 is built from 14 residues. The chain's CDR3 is CASSPRGRGEKLFF. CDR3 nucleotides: TGTGCCAGCTCACCACGGGGGCGAGGTGAAAAACTGTTTTTT.

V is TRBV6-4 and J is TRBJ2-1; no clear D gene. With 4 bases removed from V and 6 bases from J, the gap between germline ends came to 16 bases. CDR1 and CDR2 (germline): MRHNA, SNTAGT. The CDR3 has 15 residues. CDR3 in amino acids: CASSVTASTLNEQFF. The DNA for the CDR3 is TGTGCCAGCAGTGTCACAGCCTCCACCCTCAATGAGCAGTTCTTC.

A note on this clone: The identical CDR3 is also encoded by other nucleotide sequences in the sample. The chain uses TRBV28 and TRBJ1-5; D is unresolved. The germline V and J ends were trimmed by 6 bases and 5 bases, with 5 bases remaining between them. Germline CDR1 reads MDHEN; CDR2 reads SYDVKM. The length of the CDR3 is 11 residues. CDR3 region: CASSSYQPQHF. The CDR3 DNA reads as TGTGCCAGCAGCTCGTATCAGCCCCAGCATTTT.

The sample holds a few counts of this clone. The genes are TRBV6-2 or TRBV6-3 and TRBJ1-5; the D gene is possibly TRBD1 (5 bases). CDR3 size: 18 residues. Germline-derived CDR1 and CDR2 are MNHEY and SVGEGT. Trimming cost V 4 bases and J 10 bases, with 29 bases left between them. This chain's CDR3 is CASSSSAWVRGAWTPQHF. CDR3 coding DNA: TGTGCCAGCAGTTCTAGTGCTTGGGTGCGTGGGGCTTGGACACCCCAGCATTTT.

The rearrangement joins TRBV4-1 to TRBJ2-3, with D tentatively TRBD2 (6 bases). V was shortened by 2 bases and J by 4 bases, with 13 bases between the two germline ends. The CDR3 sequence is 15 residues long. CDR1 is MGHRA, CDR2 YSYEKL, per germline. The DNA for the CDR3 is TGCGCCAGCAGCCAATCCCCCGGGGAGGCAGATACGCAGTATTTT. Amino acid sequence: CASSQSPGEADTQYF.